A single sample gave rise to the 30 T cell receptor beta chains below, sequenced in a study of T-cell reconstitution after alpha-beta-depleted transplantation in children. For TCRbeta, the library was prepared with unique molecular identifiers. TCRdb independently ran MiXCR on the PCR reads; one entry per CDR3 protein. The sample records about 610,000 distinct CDR3 sequences, 10% to 13% being singletons. Sequenced material: PBMCs from the stem cell graft donor, taken from the stem cell graft. The receptor source for this set is a human donor who donated a stem cell graft to a child with acute myeloid leukemia.

The table lists this clonotype with many counts. J is TRBJ1-5 and V is TRBV12-3 or TRBV12-4; TRBD1 matches 9 bases. The CDR3 length is 15 residues. V lost 5 bases and J lost 7; bases outside the gene matches: 9. The chain's CDR3 is CASSPGTGMGQPQHF. CDR3 bases: TGTGCCAGCAGTCCCGGGACAGGGATGGGCCAGCCCCAGCATTTT.

This clonotype was seen a handful of times. This rearrangement joins TRBV20-1 to TRBJ1-2; D is uncertain. Germline loops: CDR1 DFQATT, CDR2 SNEGSKA (reference sequence). Trimming cost V 5 bases and J 7 bases, with 8 bases left between them. This CDR3 spans 10 amino acids. The DNA for the CDR3 is TGCAGTGCTCTTACCGGTGGCTACACCTTC. This codes for CSALTGGYTF.

Only a few counts were recorded for this clonotype. The V call is TRBV6-5, the J call TRBJ2-7; D might be TRBD1 (5 bases). Germline V gene sequence: CDR1 MNHEY, CDR2 SVGAGI. The CDR3 totals 11 residues. The V gene lost 9 bases and the J gene lost 4 bases, with 10 bases spanning the gap. The DNA for the CDR3 is TGTGCCAGGGTTAGGGGTTACGAGCAGTACTTC. As protein: CARVRGYEQYF.

This clonotype was observed many times. The gene calls are TRBV12-3 or TRBV12-4 and TRBJ2-1, with D uncertain. This CDR3 spans 14 amino acids. The V end lost 3 bases, the J end lost 0 bases, and 6 bases lay between the germline ends. DNA of the CDR3: TGTGCCAGCAGTTTCCCGGGCTCCTACAATGAGCAGTTCTTC. Protein: CASSFPGSYNEQFF.

The chain recombines TRBV20-1 with TRBJ1-5, with TRBD1 as a possible D gene (5 bases). This CDR3 is built from 16 residues. Between the trimmed V and J ends, which lost 0 bases and 3 bases, there was a span of 15 bases. Germline CDR1 and CDR2: DFQATT and SNEGSKA (reference sequence). The CDR3 protein is CSARDVFQGVNQPQHF. CDR3 coding DNA: TGCAGTGCTAGAGACGTATTTCAGGGAGTCAATCAGCCCCAGCATTTT.

This clonotype was detected many times. The rearrangement joins TRBV6-5 to TRBJ2-1; D might be TRBD2 (6 bases). Deletions cut 4 bases from V and 6 bases from J, with 10 bases between. Germline V lookup: CDR1 MNHEY, CDR2 SVGAGI. This CDR3 has 13 residues. CDR3 DNA sequence: TGTGCCAGCAGTTCCCCGGGGGTCAATGAGCAGTTCTTC. It encodes CASSSPGVNEQFF.

This clonotype was recorded many times. The rearrangement links TRBV29-1 to TRBJ2-3; D gene uncertain. CDR3 size: 13 residues. The germline V gene encodes CDR1 SQVTM and CDR2 ANQGSEA. V lost 3 bases and J lost 1, with 8 bases in between. The CDR3 reads CSVDDGGTDTQYF. Here the CDR3 DNA reads TGCAGCGTTGATGATGGTGGCACAGATACGCAGTATTTT.

This clonotype was observed at least ten times. V usage is TRBV5-1 and J usage is TRBJ2-2; D uncertain. The CDR3 is 14 residues long. CDR1 and CDR2 from the germline V gene are SGHRS and YFSETQ. Trimming removed 4 bases from V and 7 bases from J, with 14 bases in between. The CDR3 protein is CASSDPRSGGELFF. DNA of the CDR3: TGCGCCAGCAGCGACCCACGGTCGGGCGGGGAGCTGTTTTTT.

V and J are TRBV10-3 and TRBJ1-1; D remains unclear. The CDR3 contains 14 residues. Germline values: CDR1 ENHRY, CDR2 SYGVKD. Trimming left V 4 bases short and J 1 base short, with 10 bases between. This CDR3 reads CAISGAKGNTEAFF. The CDR3 DNA sequence: TGTGCCATCAGTGGGGCCAAGGGGAACACTGAAGCTTTCTTT.

This clonotype showed up just a few times. The chain joins TRBV10-3 to TRBJ2-1; TRBD2 agrees at 13 bases. The trim removed 6 bases at V and 6 bases at J, leaving 5 bases unmatched. CDR1 is ENHRY, CDR2 SYGVKD, per germline. The CDR3 loop spans 15 amino acids. CDR3 coding DNA: TGTGCCATCAGGGGCACTAGCGGGAGGGCCAATGAGCAGTTCTTC. Translated, it gives CAIRGTSGRANEQFF.

This clonotype was seen a handful of times. The chain recombines TRBV3-1 with TRBJ2-1; a possible D gene is TRBD2 (6 bases). The CDR3 covers 14 residues. V dropped 4 bases and J dropped 8 bases, with 15 bases sitting between them. Germline loops: CDR1 LGHDT, CDR2 YNNKEL (reference sequence). The CDR3 reads CASSLGTRNYEQFF. In nucleotides, the CDR3 is TGTGCCAGCAGCCTAGGGACTCGCAATTATGAGCAGTTCTTC.

Only a few counts were recorded for this clonotype. The chain is built from TRBV20-1 and TRBJ2-3; TRBD1 aligns across 7 bases. The germline CDR1 and CDR2 sequences are DFQATT and SNEGSKA (reference sequence). The CDR3 is 15 residues long. V gave up 4 bases and J gave up 5 bases; unmatched junction bases: 12. This CDR3 is CSAKTGTEVGDTQYF. The CDR3 DNA reads TGCAGTGCTAAAACCGGGACAGAGGTGGGAGATACGCAGTATTTT.

The rearrangement uses TRBV6-1 and TRBJ2-1; 8 bases align to TRBD2. After removal of 6 bases from V and 1 base from J, the junction contained 11 bases not matched to a gene. CDR1 is MNHNS and CDR2 is SASEGT in the germline V gene. This CDR3 has 17 amino acids. CDR3 region: CASRLNSGVDSYNEQFF. The CDR3, as DNA: TGTGCCAGCAGACTTAATAGCGGGGTCGATTCCTACAATGAGCAGTTCTTC.

This clonotype was counted many times. The CDR3 region is CSARSAGALNTGELFF. The CDR3 coding sequence is TGCAGTGCTAGGTCGGCAGGGGCGTTGAACACCGGGGAGCTGTTTTTT. This rearrangement joins TRBV20-1 to TRBJ2-2; D possibly corresponds to TRBD1 (6 bases). V was cut by 3 bases and J by 1 base, with 15 bases left in between. Germline V gene sequence: CDR1 DFQATT, CDR2 SNEGSKA (reference sequence). The length of the CDR3 is 16 residues.

In its sample, this clonotype was seen many times. V usage is TRBV20-1 and J usage is TRBJ2-1; D remains unclear. This CDR3 spans 13 amino acids. Germline-derived CDR1 and CDR2 are DFQATT and SNEGSKA (reference sequence). The ends were cut back, 6 bases at V and 2 bases at J, with 11 bases in the middle. This CDR3 is CSAFPETYNEQFF. DNA of the CDR3: TGCAGTGCCTTCCCCGAAACCTACAATGAGCAGTTCTTC.

This clonotype was seen more than once but under ten times. The J gene is TRBJ1-1, the V gene TRBV5-1; 7 nucleotides agree with TRBD1. CDR3 length equals 15 residues. The junction had 7 bases not matched to a gene; V was cut back by 4 bases and J by 1 base. CDR1 and CDR2 from the germline V gene are SGHRS and YFSETQ. CDR3 protein: CASSTSTGSNTEAFF. Here the CDR3 DNA reads TGCGCCAGCAGCACTTCGACAGGGTCGAACACTGAAGCTTTCTTT. Full variable domain (remainder filled in from reference TRBV5-1 and TRBJ1-1): KAGVTQTPRYLIKTRGQQVTLSCSPISGHRSVSWYQQTPGQGLQFLFEYFSETQRNKGNFPGRFSGRQFSNSRSEMNVSTLELGDSALYLCASSTSTGSNTEAFFGQGTRLTVV.

This clonotype was observed once. This chain joins TRBV19 and TRBJ2-1, with unresolved D. The CDR3 consists of 16 residues. Trimming stripped 0 bases from V and 0 bases from J, with 9 bases between. The germline V gene encodes CDR1 LNHDA and CDR2 SQIVND (reference sequence). CDR3 in DNA: TGTGCCAGTAGTATAGATAAAGTGACCTCCTACAATGAGCAGTTCTTC. Translating it yields CASSIDKVTSYNEQFF.

This clonotype was found many times. The chain recombines TRBV20-1 with TRBJ2-7, with a possible D match to TRBD2 (6 bases). The CDR3 loop spans 15 amino acids. V was clipped by 0 bases and J by 3 bases, with 15 bases between them. In germline, CDR1 is DFQATT, CDR2 SNEGSKA (reference sequence). As DNA, the CDR3 is TGCAGTGCTAGAGATCTCGGAGCGGGTAGCTACGAGCAGTACTTC. This encodes CSARDLGAGSYEQYF.

The genes are TRBV4-2 and TRBJ2-3; 7 bases align to TRBD1. The CDR3 has 17 residues. Trimming cost V 0 bases and J 2 bases; bases outside gene matches: 8. Germline CDR1 and CDR2: LGHNA and YNFKEQ. CDR3 bases: TGTGCCAGCAGCCAAGACGGCCCGGGACAGCTCACAGATACGCAGTATTTT. Protein: CASSQDGPGQLTDTQYF.

This clonotype was observed a few times. V gene TRBV3-1 combines with J gene TRBJ2-2, with no clear D. This CDR3 has 13 residues. Germline CDR1 and CDR2: LGHDT and YNNKEL (reference sequence). Trimming cost V 4 bases and J 6 bases, with 9 bases left between them. In DNA form, the CDR3 reads TGTGCCAGCAGCCCCCCTCTCCCCGGGGAGCTGTTTTTT. This translates into CASSPPLPGELFF.

This clonotype has ten or more counts. The V gene is TRBV6-5, the J gene TRBJ2-1, with D possibly matching TRBD2 (6 bases). Germline V gene sequence: CDR1 MNHEY, CDR2 SVGAGI. The CDR3 contains 17 residues. Trimming removed 2 bases from V and 0 bases from J, with 14 bases in between. The DNA of the CDR3 is TGTGCCAGCAGTTACGGTGGAGGGCCCAGCTCCTACAATGAGCAGTTCTTC. This codes for CASSYGGGPSSYNEQFF.

At least ten counts were recorded for this clonotype. The V gene is TRBV27, the J gene TRBJ2-7; TRBD1 matches 8 bases. Trimming cost V 7 bases and J 7 bases; bases outside gene matches: 12. The germline V gene has CDR1 MNHEY and CDR2 SMNVEV (reference sequence). CDR3 length: 14 amino acids. The CDR3 sequence: CASTPGRQGSEQYF. For the CDR3, the DNA is TGTGCCAGCACCCCCGGAAGACAGGGGAGTGAGCAGTACTTC.

This clonotype was observed a handful of times. The CDR3 DNA reads as TGTGCCATCAGTTCCCCGGGAGTGAATGAGCAGTTCTTC. Translated: CAISSPGVNEQFF. The V call is TRBV10-3, the J call TRBJ2-1, with D maybe TRBD2 (6 bases). V gave up 5 bases and J gave up 7 bases, with 12 bases separating them. This CDR3 is 13 amino acids long. CDR1 ENHRY and CDR2 SYGVKD come from the germline V gene.

This clonotype was seen repeatedly, ten times or more. This chain links TRBV7-2 with TRBJ1-2; TRBD1 matches at 9 bases. Trimming at V came to 5 bases and at J to 4 bases, leaving 8 bases not matched to a gene. Germline values: CDR1 SGHTA, CDR2 FQGNSA. There are 15 residues in the CDR3. CDR3 coding DNA: TGTGCCAGCAGCCCCTGGGACAGGGCAGGCTATGGCTACACCTTC. Its translation: CASSPWDRAGYGYTF.

The chain couples TRBV28 to TRBJ2-1, with TRBD2 as a possible D gene (6 bases). The germline CDR1 and CDR2 sequences are MDHEN and SYDVKM. This CDR3 region has 15 residues. V was clipped by 3 bases and J by 9 bases, with 18 bases between them. The CDR3 is CASSLGTETGGEQFF. CDR3 nucleotide sequence: TGTGCCAGCAGTTTGGGAACTGAGACCGGGGGTGAGCAGTTCTTC. Drawing the rest from reference TRBV28 and TRBJ2-1, the complete variable domain is DVKVTQSSRYLVKRTGEKVFLECVQDMDHENMFWYRQDPGLGLRLIYFSYDVKMKEKGDIPEGYSVSREKKERFSLILESASTNQTSMYLCASSLGTETGGEQFFGPGTRLTVL.

This chain joins TRBV29-1 and TRBJ1-5; weak D call: TRBD1 (5 bases). Germline values: CDR1 SQVTM, CDR2 ANQGSEA. The CDR3 spans 13 residues. Between the trimmed V and J ends, which lost 5 bases and 4 bases, there was a span of 12 bases. CDR3 bases: TGCAGCGTTAGAGGGACGTCTAATCAGCCCCAGCATTTT. This sequence encodes CSVRGTSNQPQHF.

The chain links TRBV7-2 to TRBJ2-2; the D is unclear. V gave up 1 base and J gave up 5 bases, with 8 bases separating them. Germline-derived CDR1 and CDR2 are SGHTA and FQGNSA. The CDR3 is made up of 14 amino acids. The CDR3 DNA is TGTGCCAGCAGCTTAGGAATAGGGACCGGGGAGCTGTTTTTT. Its translation is CASSLGIGTGELFF.

In its sample, this clonotype was seen many times. Written as DNA, the CDR3 is TGCAGTGCCCCGGGGCGTAACACTGAAGCTTTCTTT. Protein product: CSAPGRNTEAFF. V gene TRBV20-1 combines with J gene TRBJ1-1; possibly TRBD1 for D (5 bases). The V and J ends lost 6 bases and 2 bases respectively, with 10 bases between them. The CDR3 has 12 residues. Per the germline V gene, CDR1 is DFQATT and CDR2 is SNEGSKA (reference sequence).

This clonotype was seen a few times. The V gene is TRBV29-1, the J gene TRBJ2-7; no definite D call. This CDR3 region has 12 residues. From germline, CDR1 is SQVTM and CDR2 ANQGSEA. Trimming shortened V by 5 bases and J by 1 base, and 9 bases separated the two germline ends. For the CDR3, the DNA is TGCAGCGTTTTCGTCAATTCCTACGAGCAGTACTTC. Translation gives CSVFVNSYEQYF.

This clonotype was recorded many times. V gene TRBV6-5 combines with J gene TRBJ2-1, with 13 positions matching TRBD2. Per germline, CDR1 MNHEY and CDR2 SVGAGI. The CDR3 sequence is 16 residues long. After removal of 2 bases from V and 9 bases from J, the junction contained 7 bases not matched to a gene. CDR3 sequence reads: CASSYGGLAGAGEQFF. The DNA of the CDR3 is TGTGCCAGCAGTTACGGTGGACTAGCGGGAGCGGGTGAGCAGTTCTTC.